This T cell receptor (beta chain) comes out of a study of T cell clonality in common variable immunodeficiency. Deletions cut 0 bases from V and 6 bases from J, with 9 bases between. CDR3 length: 13 residues. Germline V gene lookup returns CDR1 LNHNV and CDR2 YYDKDF (reference sequence). This clone was counted many times. Its antigen is as yet unknown. The read finishes 3 residues shy of the CDR3 end, and the germline J gene is used to complete it. The same CDR3 can be traced to other DNA sequences in this sample. Notes on the study in general: Shared TCRbeta clones were fewer between CVID subjects than controls. Patient heterogeneity in the CVID cohort limited correlations between repertoire features and clinical complications. CVID subjects had higher TCRbeta clonality than healthy controls, most marked in about a third. Common variable immunodeficiency TCR beta sequences reportedly had fewer deletions and N-nucleotide insertions.

Profiled with immunoSEQ multiplex PCR; TCRdb holds only in-frame clones, not every one. This sample carries 55,000 to 65,000 clones, none of them present only once. The rearrangement links TRBV15 to TRBJ2-7; a possible D gene is TRBD1 (6 bases). Sequenced material: peripheral blood mononuclear cells. This TCR derives from a person between 18 and 70 years old in good health. CDR3 DNA, as far as it was read: TGTGCCACCAGCAGAGACAGGGGTCGCGAG. Translating it yields CATSRDRGRE. The complete CDR3 sequence is CATSRDRGREQYF.